These 21 T cell receptor beta chains were sequenced from one sample in a study of blood T cell repertoires in COVID-19. Produced via immunoSEQ multiplex PCR; TCRdb's table is partial and in-frame only. The sample lists 72,000 or so clones, about four fifths occurring once. Sequences were obtained from peripheral blood. These receptors were collected from a man aged 70 or older who had recovered from COVID-19.

This clone was recorded only once. V gene TRBV11-3 combines with J gene TRBJ2-7, with TRBD1 as a possible D gene (6 bases). Germline V lookup: CDR1 SGHNT, CDR2 YENEEA. V was shortened by 5 bases and J by 2 bases, with 16 bases between the two germline ends. This CDR3 region has 15 residues. CDR3 sequence reads: CASSTNRVTPYEQYF. The CDR3 nucleotides are TGTGCCAGCAGCACGAACAGGGTAACCCCCTACGAGCAGTACTTC.

This chain joins TRBV18 and TRBJ2-7; D ambiguous. This CDR3 is 14 amino acids long. In germline, CDR1 is KGHSH, CDR2 LQKENI. Trimming shortened V by 5 bases and J by 1 base, and 12 bases separated the two germline ends. This CDR3 is CASSLPGSSYEQYF. The CDR3 DNA follows: TGTGCCAGCTCATTACCCGGGTCTTCCTACGAGCAGTACTTC. Using reference TRBV18 and TRBJ2-7 for the parts outside the CDR3, the full variable domain is NAGVMQNPRHLVRRRGQEARLRCSPMKGHSHVYWYRQLPEEGLKFMVYLQKENIIDESGMPKERFSAEFPKEGPSILRIQQVVRGDSAAYFCASSLPGSSYEQYFGPGTRLTVT.

V is TRBV28 and J is TRBJ1-6; possible D gene TRBD1, 6 bases. The germline CDR1 and CDR2 sequences are MDHEN and SYDVKM. The germline V and J ends were trimmed by 6 bases and 6 bases, with 12 bases remaining between them. This CDR3 is 14 amino acids long. The CDR3 DNA reads TGTGCCAGCAGCCGGACAGATGGTAATTCACCCCTCCACTTT. This sequence encodes CASSRTDGNSPLHF.

The CDR3 reads CASSPQRKGAALHF. The CDR3 coding sequence is TGTGCCAGCAGTCCCCAGAGGAAGGGGGCAGCCCTCCACTTT. This sequence joins TRBV27 and TRBJ1-6; 7 bases match TRBD1. Germline-derived CDR1 and CDR2 are MNHEY and SMNVEV (reference sequence). CDR3 size: 14 residues. Trimming took 5 bases from V and 14 from J; bases not matched to a gene: 12.

This clone has only a few counts. This chain links TRBV19 with TRBJ2-7, with 8 bases matching TRBD1. Germline loops: CDR1 LNHDA, CDR2 SQIVND (reference sequence). This CDR3 region has 13 residues. V gave up 2 bases and J gave up 5 bases; unmatched junction bases: 2. DNA for the CDR3: TGTGCCAGTAGTATACTGGACAGGGACGAGCAGTACTTC. This sequence encodes CASSILDRDEQYF.

The rearrangement joins TRBV4-3 to TRBJ2-2, with 11 bases lining up with TRBD1. Germline V lookup: CDR1 LGHNA, CDR2 YSLEER. The CDR3 totals 16 residues. Losses at the gene ends were 3 bases for V and 1 base for J; bases not matched to a gene: 1. This CDR3 is CASSQDRGLNTGELFF. The CDR3 nucleotides are TGCGCCAGCAGCCAGGACAGGGGGCTGAACACCGGGGAGCTGTTTTTT.

At least ten counts were recorded for this clone. The chain is built from TRBV19 and TRBJ2-7, with 9 bases aligning to TRBD2. V dropped 5 bases and J dropped 2; count of bases not matched to a gene: 10. The CDR3 covers 16 residues. The germline gives CDR1 LNHDA, CDR2 SQIVND (reference sequence). DNA for the CDR3: TGTGCCAGTAGTCCCCGGGGTAGCGGGAGCGCCTACGAGCAGTACTTC. Translating it yields CASSPRGSGSAYEQYF.

V is TRBV5-4 and J is TRBJ2-3; 12 positions agree with TRBD1. Trimming removed 4 bases from V and 4 bases from J; junction bases left unmatched: 13. This CDR3 has 18 residues. Germline assignment: CDR1 SGHNT and CDR2 YYREEE (reference sequence). CDR3 nucleotides: TGTGCCAGCAGCCCTGGGACAGGGGGCGGACTTGTTCCAGATACGCAGTATTTT. The encoded protein is CASSPGTGGGLVPDTQYF.

Details on this clone: The sample holds other DNA sequences that translate to the same CDR3. The V gene is TRBV27, the J gene TRBJ2-5; D might be TRBD2 (5 bases). Germline V lookup: CDR1 MNHEY, CDR2 SMNVEV (reference sequence). The V end lost 2 bases, the J end lost 1 base, and 8 bases lay between the germline ends. The CDR3 contains 14 residues. The CDR3 DNA is TGTGCCAGCAGTTTAGGTGGGAGCCAAGAGACCCAGTACTTC. It codes for CASSLGGSQETQYF.

The chain uses TRBV20-1 and TRBJ1-1; a possible D gene is TRBD1 (5 bases). Germline values: CDR1 DFQATT, CDR2 SNEGSKA (reference sequence). V gave up 3 bases and J gave up 4 bases, with 18 bases separating them. This CDR3 has 15 residues. This chain's CDR3 is CSASGPRLGATEAFF. The CDR3 nucleotides read TGCAGTGCTAGTGGCCCCCGCTTAGGGGCCACTGAAGCTTTCTTT.

The chain has TRBV19 and TRBJ2-3; 14 nucleotides line up with TRBD2. V lost 4 bases, J lost 0 bases, and 9 bases stayed unmatched. The CDR3 length is 19 residues. CDR1 is LNHDA and CDR2 is SQIVND in the germline V gene (reference sequence). CDR3 bases: TGTGCCAGTAGTACGACGGGACTAGCGGGGGCGTCCAGCACAGATACGCAGTATTTT. Translation gives CASSTTGLAGASSTDTQYF.

This clone has only one observation. The chain is built from TRBV25-1 and TRBJ1-1; 8 nucleotides agree with TRBD1. Trimming took 3 bases from V and 5 from J; bases not matched to a gene: 8. The CDR3 is 15 residues long. Germline V gene lookup returns CDR1 MGHDK and CDR2 SYGVNS. CDR3 sequence reads: CASSDAPRGLTEAFF. For the CDR3, the DNA is TGTGCCAGCAGTGACGCCCCCAGGGGGCTGACTGAAGCTTTCTTT.

This clone has more than one count but fewer than ten. The V call is TRBV5-6, the J call TRBJ1-2; no definite D call. This CDR3 has 15 amino acids. Germline assignment: CDR1 SGHDT and CDR2 YYEEEE. V gave up 4 bases and J gave up 0 bases, with 13 bases separating them. In DNA form, the CDR3 reads TGTGCCAGCAGCGATACCAGTGGTTCTAACTATGGCTACACCTTC. Translation gives CASSDTSGSNYGYTF.

The V and J genes are TRBV5-4 and TRBJ2-3; 11 bases agree with TRBD2. Trimming at V came to 4 bases and at J to 3 bases, leaving 13 bases not matched to a gene. Germline V gives CDR1 SGHNT, CDR2 YYREEE (reference sequence). The length of the CDR3 is 18 residues. Here the CDR3 reads CASSLLGSGGALTDTQYF. The DNA of the CDR3 is TGTGCCAGCAGCCTGCTAGGTAGCGGGGGGGCGTTAACAGATACGCAGTATTTT.

CDR3 residues: CASSVAALGQTGNTIYF. The DNA of the CDR3 is TGTGCCAGCAGCGTCGCTGCCTTAGGACAGACTGGAAACACCATATATTTT. The chain uses TRBV9 and TRBJ1-3, with TRBD1 as a possible D gene (6 bases). The germline CDR1 and CDR2 sequences are SGDLS and YYNGEE. Trimming took off 2 bases at V and 2 bases at J, with 17 bases between the two ends. The CDR3 spans 17 residues. Drawing the rest from reference TRBV9 and TRBJ1-3, the complete variable domain is DSGVTQTPKHLITATGQRVTLRCSPRSGDLSVYWYQQSLDQGLQFLIQYYNGEERAKGNILERFSAQQFPDLHSELNLSSLELGDSALYFCASSVAALGQTGNTIYFGEGSWLTVV.

The chain links TRBV7-9 to TRBJ2-3; the D gene is possibly TRBD2 (7 bases). Germline CDR1 reads SEHNR; CDR2 reads FQNEAQ (reference sequence). The CDR3 length is 16 residues. The V and J ends lost 4 bases and 1 base respectively, with 15 bases between them. DNA for the CDR3: TGTGCCAGCAGCTCAGAGGGGGGGATCCGCACAGATACGCAGTATTTT. Translating it yields CASSSEGGIRTDTQYF.

This chain connects TRBV6-6 to TRBJ2-1; the match to TRBD2 covers 13 bases. Germline V gives CDR1 MNHNY, CDR2 SVGAGI (reference sequence). The CDR3 has 17 amino acids. The trim removed 5 bases at V and 0 bases at J, leaving 4 bases unmatched. The CDR3 spells CASSRRLAGGSYNEQFF. DNA of the CDR3: TGTGCCAGCAGTCGCCGACTAGCGGGAGGCTCCTACAATGAGCAGTTCTTC.

This chain uses TRBV11-3 with TRBJ1-3; no firm D call. Looked up from germline, CDR1 is SGHNT and CDR2 is YENEEA. This CDR3 has 15 residues. V lost 1 base and J 2 bases, leaving 9 bases between the germline ends. The CDR3 DNA follows: TGTGCCAGCAGCTTAGCTACGTTTCCTGGAAACACCATATATTTT. Translating it yields CASSLATFPGNTIYF. The variable domain in full, completed from reference TRBV11-3 and TRBJ1-3, reads EAGVVQSPRYKIIEKKQPVAFWCNPISGHNTLYWYLQNLGQGPELLIRYENEEAVDDSQLPKDRFSAERLKGVDSTLKIQPAELGDSAVYLCASSLATFPGNTIYFGEGSWLTVV.

This chain connects TRBV6-5 to TRBJ1-6; 7 bases are a match to TRBD1. The CDR3 sequence is 14 residues long. Germline CDR1 reads MNHEY; CDR2 reads SVGAGI. V dropped 6 bases and J dropped 6; count of bases not matched to a gene: 5. The CDR3, as DNA: TGTGCCAGCAGCCTGGGGACAGTTAATTCACCCCTCCACTTT. Translation: CASSLGTVNSPLHF.

This rearrangement joins TRBV28 to TRBJ1-1; 7 bases map to TRBD1. The V gene end was trimmed by 4 bases and the J gene end by 1 base; junction bases not matched to a gene: 3. Germline V lookup: CDR1 MDHEN, CDR2 SYDVKM. The CDR3 loop spans 14 amino acids. For the CDR3, the DNA is TGTGCCAGCAGTTGGGACAGAAGGAACACTGAAGCTTTCTTT. Its translation: CASSWDRRNTEAFF.

CDR3: CASSLPGQPSTDTQYF. In DNA, the CDR3 is TGCGCCAGCAGCTTACCGGGACAGCCTAGCACAGATACGCAGTATTTT. The chain couples TRBV5-1 to TRBJ2-3, with TRBD1 matching 7 bases. This CDR3 is built from 16 residues. Germline assignment: CDR1 SGHRS and CDR2 YFSETQ. V gave up 2 bases and J gave up 0 bases; unmatched junction bases: 6.